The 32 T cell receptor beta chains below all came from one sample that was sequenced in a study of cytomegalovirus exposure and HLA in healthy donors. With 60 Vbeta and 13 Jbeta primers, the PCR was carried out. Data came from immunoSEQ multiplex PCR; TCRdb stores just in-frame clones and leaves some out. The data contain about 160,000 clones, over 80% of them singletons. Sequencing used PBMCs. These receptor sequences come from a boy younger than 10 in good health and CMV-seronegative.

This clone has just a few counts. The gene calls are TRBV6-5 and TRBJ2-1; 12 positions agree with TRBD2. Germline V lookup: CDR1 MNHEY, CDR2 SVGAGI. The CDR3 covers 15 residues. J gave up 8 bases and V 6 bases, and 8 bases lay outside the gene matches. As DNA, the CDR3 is TGTGCCAGCAGCCTACTAGCGGGGGGCCCCCATGAGCAGTTCTTC. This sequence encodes CASSLLAGGPHEQFF.

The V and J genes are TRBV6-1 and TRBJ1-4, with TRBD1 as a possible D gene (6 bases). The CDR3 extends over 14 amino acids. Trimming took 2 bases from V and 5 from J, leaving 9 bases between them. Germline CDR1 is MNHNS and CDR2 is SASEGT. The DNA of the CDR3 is TGTGCCAGCAGTGAAAGGACAGAGAATGAAAAACTGTTTTTT. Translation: CASSERTENEKLFF.

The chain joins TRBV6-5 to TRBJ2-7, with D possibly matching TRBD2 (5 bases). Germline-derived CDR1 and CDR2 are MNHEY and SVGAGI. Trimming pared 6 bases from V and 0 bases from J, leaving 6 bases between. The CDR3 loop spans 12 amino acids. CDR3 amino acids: CASRRGSYEQYF. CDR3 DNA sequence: TGTGCCAGCAGACGGGGCTCCTACGAGCAGTACTTC.

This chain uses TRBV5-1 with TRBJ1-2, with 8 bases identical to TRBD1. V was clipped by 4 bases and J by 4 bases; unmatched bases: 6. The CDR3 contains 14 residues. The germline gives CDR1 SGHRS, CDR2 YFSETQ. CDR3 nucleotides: TGCGCCAGCAGCGAACAGGGGGTCGGCTATGGCTACACCTTC. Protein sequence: CASSEQGVGYGYTF.

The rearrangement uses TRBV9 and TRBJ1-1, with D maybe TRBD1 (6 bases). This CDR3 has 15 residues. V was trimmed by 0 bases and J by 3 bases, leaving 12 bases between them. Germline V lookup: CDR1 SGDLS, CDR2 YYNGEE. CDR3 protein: CASSVEGDDHTEAFF. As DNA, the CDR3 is TGTGCCAGCAGCGTAGAGGGGGACGACCACACTGAAGCTTTCTTT.

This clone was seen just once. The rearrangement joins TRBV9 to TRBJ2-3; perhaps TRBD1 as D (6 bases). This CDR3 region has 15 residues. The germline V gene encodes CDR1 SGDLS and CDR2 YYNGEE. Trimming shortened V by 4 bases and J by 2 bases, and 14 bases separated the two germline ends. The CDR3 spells CASSQLGAPTDTQYF. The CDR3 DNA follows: TGTGCCAGCAGCCAGCTGGGGGCACCCACAGATACGCAGTATTTT.

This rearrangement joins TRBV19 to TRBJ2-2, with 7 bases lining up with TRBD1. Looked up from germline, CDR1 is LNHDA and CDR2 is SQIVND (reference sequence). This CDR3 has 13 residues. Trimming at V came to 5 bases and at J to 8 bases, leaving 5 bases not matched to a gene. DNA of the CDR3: TGTGCCAGTAGTTTACAGGGGTCGGGGGAGCTGTTTTTT. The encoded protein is CASSLQGSGELFF.

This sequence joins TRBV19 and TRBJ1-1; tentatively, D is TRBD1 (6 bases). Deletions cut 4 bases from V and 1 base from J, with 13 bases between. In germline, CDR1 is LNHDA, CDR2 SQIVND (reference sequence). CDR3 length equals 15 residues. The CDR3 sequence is CASSTERTANTEAFF. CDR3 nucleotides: TGTGCCAGTAGTACCGAAAGGACAGCGAACACTGAAGCTTTCTTT. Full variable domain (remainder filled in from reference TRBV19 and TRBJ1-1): DGGITQSPKYLFRKEGQNVTLSCEQNLNHDAMYWYRQDPGQGLRLIYYSQIVNDFQKGDIAEGYSVSREKKESFPLTVTSAQKNPTAFYLCASSTERTANTEAFFGQGTRLTVV.

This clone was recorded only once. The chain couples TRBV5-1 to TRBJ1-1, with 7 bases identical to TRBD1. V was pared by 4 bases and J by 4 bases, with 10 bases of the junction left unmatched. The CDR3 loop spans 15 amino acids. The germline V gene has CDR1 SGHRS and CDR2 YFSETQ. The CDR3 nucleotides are TGCGCCAGCAGCCCAGGGGGGCTCTTTTCCACTGAAGCTTTCTTT. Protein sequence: CASSPGGLFSTEAFF.

The CDR3 DNA reads as TGTGCCAGCAGTTTCTCGGACTTGGGCCGCCCCTATAATTCACCCCTCCACTTT. It is translated as CASSFSDLGRPYNSPLHF. The chain is built from TRBV27 and TRBJ1-6; unclear D gene. Per germline, CDR1 MNHEY and CDR2 SMNVEV (reference sequence). Between the trimmed V and J ends, which lost 3 bases and 2 bases, there was a span of 17 bases. The CDR3 runs to 18 residues.

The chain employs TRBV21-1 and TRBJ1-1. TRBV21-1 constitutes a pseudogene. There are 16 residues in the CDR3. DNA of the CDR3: TGTGCCTCGGATGGGAGGATCCGGGAGGTGGACACTGAAGCTTTCTTT. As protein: CASDGRIREVDTEAFF.

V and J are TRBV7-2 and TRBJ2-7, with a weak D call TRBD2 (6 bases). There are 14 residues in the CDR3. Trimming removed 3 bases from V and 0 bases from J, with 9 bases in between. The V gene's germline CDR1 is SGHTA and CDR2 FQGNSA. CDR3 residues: CASSFGGSSYEQYV. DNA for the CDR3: TGTGCCAGCAGCTTCGGGGGAAGCTCCTACGAGCAGTACGTC.

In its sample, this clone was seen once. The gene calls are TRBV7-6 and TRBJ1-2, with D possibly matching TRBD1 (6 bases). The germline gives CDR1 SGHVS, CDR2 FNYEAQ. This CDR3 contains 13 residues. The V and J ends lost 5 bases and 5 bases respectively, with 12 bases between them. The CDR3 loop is CASSIGQGYGYTF. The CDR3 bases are TGTGCCAGCAGCATAGGTCAGGGGTATGGCTACACCTTC.

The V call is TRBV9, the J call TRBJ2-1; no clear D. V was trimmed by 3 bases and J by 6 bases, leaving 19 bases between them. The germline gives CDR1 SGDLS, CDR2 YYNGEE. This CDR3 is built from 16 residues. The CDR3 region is CASSASDLLIINEQFF. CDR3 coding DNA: TGTGCCAGCAGCGCTTCAGACTTACTAATTATCAATGAGCAGTTCTTC.

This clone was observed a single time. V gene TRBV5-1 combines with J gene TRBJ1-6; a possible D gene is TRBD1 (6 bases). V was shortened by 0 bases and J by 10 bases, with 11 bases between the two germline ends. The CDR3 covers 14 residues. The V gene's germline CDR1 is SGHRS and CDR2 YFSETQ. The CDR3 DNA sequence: TGCGCCAGCAGCTTGGAAGCGGGGGGCTCACCCCTCCACTTT. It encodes CASSLEAGGSPLHF.

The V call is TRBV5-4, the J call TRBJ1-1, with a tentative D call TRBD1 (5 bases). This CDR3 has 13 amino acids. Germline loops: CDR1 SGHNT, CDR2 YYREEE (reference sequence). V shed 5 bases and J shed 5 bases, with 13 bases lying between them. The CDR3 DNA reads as TGTGCCAGCAGGGTACAAGGGGTTACTGAAGCTTTCTTT. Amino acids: CASRVQGVTEAFF. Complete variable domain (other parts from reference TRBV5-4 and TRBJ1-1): ETGVTQSPTHLIKTRGQQVTLRCSSQSGHNTVSWYQQALGQGPQFIFQYYREEENGRGNFPPRFSGLQFPNYSSELNVNALELDDSALYLCASRVQGVTEAFFGQGTRLTVV.

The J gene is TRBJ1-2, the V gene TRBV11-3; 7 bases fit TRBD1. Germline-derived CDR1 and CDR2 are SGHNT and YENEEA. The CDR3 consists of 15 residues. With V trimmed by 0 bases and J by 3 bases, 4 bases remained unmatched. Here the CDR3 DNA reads TGTGCCAGCAGCTTAGATCGGGACAGCCACTATGGCTACACCTTC. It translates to CASSLDRDSHYGYTF.

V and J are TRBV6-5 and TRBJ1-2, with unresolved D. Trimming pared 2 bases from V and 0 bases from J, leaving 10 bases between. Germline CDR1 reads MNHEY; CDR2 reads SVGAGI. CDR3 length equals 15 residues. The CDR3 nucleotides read TGTGCCAGCAGTTACGGCACAAAAGCTAACTATGGCTACACCTTC. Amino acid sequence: CASSYGTKANYGYTF.

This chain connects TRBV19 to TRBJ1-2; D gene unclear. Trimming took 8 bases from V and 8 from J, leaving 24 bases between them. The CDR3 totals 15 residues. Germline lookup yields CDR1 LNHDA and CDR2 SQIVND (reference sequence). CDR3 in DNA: TGTGCCAGTGTTGCTCAACCCGGGATCTTCGGGGGCTACACCTTC. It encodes CASVAQPGIFGGYTF.

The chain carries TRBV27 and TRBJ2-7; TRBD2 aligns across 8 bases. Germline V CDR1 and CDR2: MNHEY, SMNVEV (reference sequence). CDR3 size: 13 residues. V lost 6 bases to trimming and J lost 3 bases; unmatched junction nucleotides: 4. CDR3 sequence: CASSYAGGYEQYF. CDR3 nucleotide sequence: TGTGCCAGCAGCTATGCGGGGGGCTACGAGCAGTACTTC.

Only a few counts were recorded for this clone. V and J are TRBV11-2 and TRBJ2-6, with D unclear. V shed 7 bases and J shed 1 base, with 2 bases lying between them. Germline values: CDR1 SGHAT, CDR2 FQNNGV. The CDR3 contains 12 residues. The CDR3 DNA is TGTGCCAGCACATCTGGGGCCAACGTCCTGACTTTC. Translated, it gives CASTSGANVLTF.

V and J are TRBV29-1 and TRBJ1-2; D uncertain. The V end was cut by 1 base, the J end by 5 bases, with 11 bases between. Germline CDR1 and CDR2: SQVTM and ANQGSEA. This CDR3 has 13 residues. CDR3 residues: CSVEVPKPYGYTF. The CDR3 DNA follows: TGCAGCGTTGAAGTTCCAAAGCCTTATGGCTACACCTTC.

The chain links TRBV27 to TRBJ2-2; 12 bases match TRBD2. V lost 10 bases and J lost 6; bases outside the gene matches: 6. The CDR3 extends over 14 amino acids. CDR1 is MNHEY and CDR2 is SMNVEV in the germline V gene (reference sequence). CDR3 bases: TGTGCCACCGACCGACTAGCGGGGGCCGGGGAGCTGTTTTTT. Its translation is CATDRLAGAGELFF.

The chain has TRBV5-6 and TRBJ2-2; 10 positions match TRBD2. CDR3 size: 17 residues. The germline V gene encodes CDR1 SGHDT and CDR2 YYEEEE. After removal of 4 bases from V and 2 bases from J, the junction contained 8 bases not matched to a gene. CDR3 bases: TGTGCCAGCAGCCCTATTCTAGCGGGAGCCAACACCGGGGAGCTGTTTTTT. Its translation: CASSPILAGANTGELFF.

CDR3 bases: TGTGCCAGCAGCTTATCCGGGAGGACGCACAATGAGCAGTTCTTC. Translating gives CASSLSGRTHNEQFF. This sequence joins TRBV7-9 and TRBJ2-1; TRBD2 aligns across 7 bases. Germline trimming cut 2 bases from V and 5 bases from J; bases unmatched to any gene: 6. Germline V gene lookup returns CDR1 SEHNR and CDR2 FQNEAQ (reference sequence). This CDR3 is built from 15 residues.

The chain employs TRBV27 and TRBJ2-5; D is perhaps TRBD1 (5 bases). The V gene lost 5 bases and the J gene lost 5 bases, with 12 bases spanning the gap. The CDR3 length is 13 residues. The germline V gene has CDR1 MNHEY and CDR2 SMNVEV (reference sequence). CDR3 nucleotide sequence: TGTGCCAGCAGTCAGAGTAAGGGGGAGACCCAGTACTTC. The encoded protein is CASSQSKGETQYF.

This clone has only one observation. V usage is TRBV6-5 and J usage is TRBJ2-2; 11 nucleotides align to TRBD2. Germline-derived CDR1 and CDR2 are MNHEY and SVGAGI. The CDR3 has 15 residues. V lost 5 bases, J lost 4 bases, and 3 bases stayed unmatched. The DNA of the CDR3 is TGTGCCAGCAGTAGTAGCGGGAGGGCCACCGGGGAGCTGTTTTTT. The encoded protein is CASSSSGRATGELFF.

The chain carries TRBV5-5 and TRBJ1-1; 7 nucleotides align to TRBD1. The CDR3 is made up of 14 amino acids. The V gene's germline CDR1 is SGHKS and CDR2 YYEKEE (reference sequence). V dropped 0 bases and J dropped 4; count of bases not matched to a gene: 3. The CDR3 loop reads CASSLGRGPTEAFF. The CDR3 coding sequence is TGTGCCAGCAGCTTGGGGAGGGGGCCCACTGAAGCTTTCTTT.

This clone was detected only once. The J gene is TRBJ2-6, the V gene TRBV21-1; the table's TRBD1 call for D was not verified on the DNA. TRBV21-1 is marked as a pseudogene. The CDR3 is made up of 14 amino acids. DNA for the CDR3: TGTGCCGATGGACAGGGGACAGGGGCCAACGTCCTGACTTTC. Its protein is CADGQGTGANVLTF.

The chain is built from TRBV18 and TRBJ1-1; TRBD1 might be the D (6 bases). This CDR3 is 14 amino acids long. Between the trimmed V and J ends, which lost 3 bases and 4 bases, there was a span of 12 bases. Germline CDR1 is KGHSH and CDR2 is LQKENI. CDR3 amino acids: CASSPSGGATEAFF. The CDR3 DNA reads TGTGCCAGCTCACCGTCCGGGGGGGCCACTGAAGCTTTCTTT.

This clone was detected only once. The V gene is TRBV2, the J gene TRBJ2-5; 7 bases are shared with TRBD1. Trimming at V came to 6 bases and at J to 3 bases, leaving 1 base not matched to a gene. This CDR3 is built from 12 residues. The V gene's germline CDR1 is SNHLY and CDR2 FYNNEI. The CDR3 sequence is CASRGTEETQYF. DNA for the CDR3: TGTGCCAGCAGGGGGACAGAAGAGACCCAGTACTTC.

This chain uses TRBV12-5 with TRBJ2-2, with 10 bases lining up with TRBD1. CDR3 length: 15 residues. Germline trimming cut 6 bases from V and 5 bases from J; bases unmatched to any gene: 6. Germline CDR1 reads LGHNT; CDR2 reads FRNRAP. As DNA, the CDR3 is TGTGCTAGTGGCACCCGACAGGGGGCAACCGGGGAGCTGTTTTTT. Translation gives CASGTRQGATGELFF.